Shown below are 3 T cell receptor beta chains from a single sample sequenced in a study of blood T cell repertoires in COVID-19. Sequencing used immunoSEQ multiplex PCR; TCRdb keeps in-frame clones, though not all of them. The sample yields 65,000 or so clones, approximately 80% seen once. Sequenced input: peripheral blood. Receptors originate from a human donor in a cohort sampled during active COVID-19.

The chain has TRBV5-1 and TRBJ2-2; 7 bases are shared with TRBD1. The CDR3 contains 15 residues. Germline-derived CDR1 and CDR2 are SGHRS and YFSETQ. V was pared by 4 bases and J by 6 bases, with 9 bases of the junction left unmatched. CDR3 in DNA: TGCGCCAGCAGCCCTGACAGGGTCGGTGCCGGGGAGCTGTTTTTT. Translated, it gives CASSPDRVGAGELFF.

This chain connects TRBV27 to TRBJ1-2; 9 positions match TRBD1. The V and J ends lost 6 bases and 2 bases, in that order; junction bases with no gene match: 7. The CDR3 contains 15 residues. Germline loops: CDR1 MNHEY, CDR2 SMNVEV (reference sequence). CDR3 sequence reads: CASRPYRGRNYGYTF. CDR3 DNA sequence: TGTGCCAGCAGGCCCTACAGGGGGCGCAACTATGGCTACACCTTC.

The CDR3 DNA follows: TGTGCCAGCAGCTTGCGGGCAGGGAGGATGAATCAGCCCCAGCATTTT. This encodes CASSLRAGRMNQPQHF. The chain joins TRBV5-8 to TRBJ1-5; the D gene is possibly TRBD1 (5 bases). CDR1 is SGHTS and CDR2 is YDEGEE in the germline V gene. This CDR3 region has 16 residues. V was pared by 1 base and J by 4 bases, with 15 bases between.